This section outlines one TCR beta chain sequence together with its context. The antigen remains unidentified. For TCR beta, libraries came from iRepertoire HTBI primers and Arm-PCR of CDR3 regions. Each CDR3 protein gets one entry after TCRdb re-called the multiplex PCR reads with MiXCR. Here the sample spans around 450,000 distinct CDR3 sequences, approximately 16% being singletons. Time point here: newly diagnosed GD, antithyroid drugs for less than 3 months. Isolated PBMC RNA provided the starting material for the TCR library. The sample originates from a study of regulatory T cells in long-lasting Graves disease. The V and J ends lost 3 bases and 0 bases respectively, with 6 bases between them. Germline CDR1 is MGHDK and CDR2 is SYGVNS. This CDR3 spans 14 amino acids. Study observations and caveats: With 2,500 to 3,500 shared public clonotypes, persistent patients exceeded new patients, who shared about a thousand.

The data also belong to a second study, concerning T cells in Graves' hyperthyroidism and ophthalmopathy. Per that study: Ophthalmopathy was identified by the model a median around 6 months ahead of onset.

This chain links TRBV25-1 with TRBJ2-1, with no clear D. Source: peripheral blood mononuclear cells (PBMCs), taken at new diagnosis, from a patient treated with antithyroid drugs. The sequence was obtained from a woman between 40 and 50 years old with Graves disease. The CDR3 nucleotides read TGTGCCAGCAGTGACACAGTCTCCTACAATGAGCAGTTCTTC. Amino acids: CASSDTVSYNEQFF.